This entry is about one T cell receptor (beta chain). The entry originates in a study of blood T cell repertoires in COVID-19. In the study overall: There were acute and convalescent COVID-19 samples, and they came from the United States, Italy and Spain. Sources were T cells, B-cell-depleted T cells, or PBMCs; the material itself was cDNA or gDNA.

Measured with immunoSEQ multiplex PCR; TCRdb has only the in-frame clones, and not every one. The data show about 330,000 clones, approximately 90% seen once. Trimming took 6 bases from V and 4 from J, leaving 13 bases between them. Germline assignment: CDR1 SQVTM and CDR2 ANQGSEA. The CDR3 has 13 amino acids. Sequences were obtained from peripheral blood. This TCR was sampled from a woman between 45 and 65 years old with active or convalescent COVID-19. The V and J genes are TRBV29-1 and TRBJ1-3, with D unclear. In nucleotides, the CDR3 is TGCAGCGTAGCTAAGGACTACGGAAACACCATATATTTT. Its translation is CSVAKDYGNTIYF.